Presented here are 13 T cell receptor beta chains from one specimen sequenced in a study of blood T cell repertoires in COVID-19. Libraries were prepared by immunoSEQ multiplex PCR; TCRdb keeps only in-frame clonotypes and omits some of them. The sample contains roughly 410,000 clones, around 87% of which appear only once. The sample taken for sequencing was peripheral blood. All receptors come from a woman in her sixties with COVID-19, enrolled during active disease.

The chain is built from TRBV5-1 and TRBJ2-7, with a possible D match to TRBD1 (6 bases). The V end lost 5 bases, the J end lost 5 bases, and 20 bases lay between the germline ends. Looked up from germline, CDR1 is SGHRS and CDR2 is YFSETQ. The CDR3 extends over 15 amino acids. The CDR3 bases are TGCGCCAGCAGTAGCCAGGGGTTCCCAACGGACGAGCAGTACTTC. Its protein is CASSSQGFPTDEQYF.

J is TRBJ1-5 and V is TRBV30, with D possibly being TRBD1 (5 bases). The CDR3 spans 14 residues. The ends were cut back, 1 base at V and 2 bases at J, with 9 bases in the middle. Looked up from germline, CDR1 is GTSNPN and CDR2 is SVGIG (reference sequence). The CDR3 DNA sequence: TGTGCCTGGAGTGATTGGGGGGGCAATCAGCCCCAGCATTTT. Amino acid sequence: CAWSDWGGNQPQHF.

This clone was recorded once. V usage is TRBV12-5 and J usage is TRBJ2-3, with 11 bases aligning to TRBD2. V shed 6 bases, J shed 3 bases, and the junction held 14 bases outside the gene matches. The CDR3 is 18 amino acids. CDR1 LGHNT and CDR2 FRNRAP come from the germline V gene. CDR3 sequence reads: CASGLTSGVALRTDTQYF. Here the CDR3 DNA reads TGTGCTAGTGGCCTGACTAGCGGGGTAGCTCTCCGGACAGATACGCAGTATTTT.

As for this clone: A junction boundary mismatches the germline segment, possibly from a read error. The rearrangement links TRBV28 to TRBJ2-1; 8 positions agree with TRBD1. CDR1 and CDR2 (germline): MDHEN, SYDVKM. This CDR3 contains 13 residues. DNA of the CDR3: TGTGCCAGCAGCCACCCGCTCACAGGGGGAAGGGTCTTC. Protein: CASSHPLTGGRVF.

The chain has TRBV9 and TRBJ2-3; possible D gene TRBD1, 7 bases. The CDR3 extends over 16 amino acids. The germline V gene encodes CDR1 SGDLS and CDR2 YYNGEE. Trimming removed 7 bases at V and 10 bases at J, with 28 bases between. The DNA of the CDR3 is TGTGCCAGCTCCCGTCAGGAGGGGGCCCTCGGCTACTCGCAGTATTTT. Translated: CASSRQEGALGYSQYF.

V usage is TRBV12-5 and J usage is TRBJ2-3; 7 positions match TRBD2. V was clipped by 0 bases and J by 8 bases; unmatched bases: 8. Per germline, CDR1 LGHNT and CDR2 FRNRAP. The CDR3 is 15 amino acids. The CDR3 region is CASGLVSGEVSTQYF. CDR3 DNA sequence: TGTGCTAGTGGTTTGGTCAGCGGGGAAGTCAGTACGCAGTATTTT.

The chain has TRBV19 and TRBJ1-1, with D possibly TRBD1 on 5 matching bases. CDR1 and CDR2 from the germline V gene are LNHDA and SQIVND (reference sequence). The CDR3 length is 14 residues. V was cut by 1 base and J by 5 bases, with 11 bases left in between. The CDR3 nucleotides read TGTGCCAGTAGTATAGCAGGGTCGGCAACTGAAGCTTTCTTT. As protein: CASSIAGSATEAFF.

This sequence joins TRBV10-3 and TRBJ1-1; D perhaps matches TRBD1 (5 bases). The germline V and J ends were trimmed by 7 bases and 1 base, with 10 bases remaining between them. This CDR3 has 13 residues. Germline CDR1 reads ENHRY; CDR2 reads SYGVKD. The DNA for the CDR3 is TGTGCCATCACCGGGACTTGGAACACTGAAGCTTTCTTT. Protein product: CAITGTWNTEAFF.

The rearrangement links TRBV3-1 (or the pseudogene TRBV3-2) to TRBJ1-1; tentative D call: TRBD1 (5 bases). Trimming cost V 3 bases and J 1 base, with 9 bases left between them. The CDR3 spans 14 residues. Germline V lookup: CDR1 LGHDT, CDR2 YNNKEL (reference sequence). CDR3 region: CASSQEQGNTEAFF. In DNA form, the CDR3 reads TGTGCCAGCAGCCAGGAGCAGGGGAACACTGAAGCTTTCTTT.

V gene TRBV7-2 combines with J gene TRBJ2-5, with D maybe TRBD1 (5 bases). CDR3 length equals 15 residues. The V and J ends lost 4 bases and 5 bases respectively, with 17 bases between them. Germline V gene data show CDR1 as SGHTA and CDR2 as FQGNSA. CDR3 loop: CASSSQTGAWETQYF. The DNA of the CDR3 is TGTGCCAGCAGCTCTCAGACTGGGGCGTGGGAGACCCAGTACTTC.

The rearrangement uses TRBV5-6 and TRBJ1-5; the D gene is possibly TRBD1 (5 bases). V was cut by 0 bases and J by 0 bases, with 13 bases left in between. The CDR3 has 17 residues. Germline assignment: CDR1 SGHDT and CDR2 YYEEEE. The CDR3 protein is CASSLGSAGRSNQPQHF. The CDR3, as DNA: TGTGCCAGCAGCTTGGGGTCGGCAGGGCGTAGCAATCAGCCCCAGCATTTT.

V is TRBV7-5 and J is TRBJ1-4. TRBV7-5 is a pseudogene segment. The CDR3 runs 19 residues. In nucleotides, the CDR3 is TGTGTCAGAAGCTTCCTGGGACTTCTTTTGCTTGCAACTAATGAAAAACTGTTTTTT. Encoded protein: CVRSFLGLLLLATNEKLFF.

This clone was seen a single time. The rearrangement uses TRBV12-5 and TRBJ1-1; 7 nucleotides match TRBD1. CDR1 is LGHNT, CDR2 FRNRAP, per germline. Trimming took 7 bases from V and 6 from J; bases not matched to a gene: 8. The CDR3 is 13 residues long. The chain's CDR3 is CASASPTGAEAFF. CDR3 DNA: TGTGCTAGTGCCTCCCCAACAGGGGCTGAAGCTTTCTTT.